This T cell receptor (beta chain) derives from a study of regulatory T cells in long-lasting Graves disease. Study-wide results and limits: Because few samples were included, accuracy may have been lower.

This clonotype has just a few counts. The target antigen is unknown. This CDR3 has 14 residues. Per germline, CDR1 LNHNV and CDR2 YYDKDF (reference sequence). Trimming left V 1 base short and J 2 bases short, with 7 bases between. Investigators prepared the TCR beta libraries by applying iRepertoire HTBI primers and Arm-PCR of CDR3 regions. From the multiplex PCR reads, TCRdb called clonotypes with MiXCR, one entry per CDR3 protein. Among 390,000 or so distinct CDR3 sequences listed, approximately 10% were seen once. Described time point: newly diagnosed GD, antithyroid drugs for less than 3 months. The TCR library was prepared using RNA isolated from PBMCs. Doctors identified Graves' disease using the American Thyroid Association guidelines. This sample was also put to use in a study of T cells in Graves' hyperthyroidism and ophthalmopathy. As that study records: In blood, most of the thyroid clonotypes expanded above 0.001 were also present.

This receptor was taken from a woman younger than 30 with Graves disease. The source material was peripheral blood mononuclear cells (PBMCs), sampled at new diagnosis, from a patient treated with antithyroid drugs. The chain couples TRBV15 to TRBJ2-3, with D unresolved. CDR3 nucleotide sequence: TGTGCCACCAGCAGAGCTGCACTCACAGATACGCAGTATTTT. Protein: CATSRAALTDTQYF.